This T cell receptor beta chain stems from a study of shared clonotypes between healthy human individuals (dated by TCRdb to the early 2020s). Regarding the complete study: A couple of women and a few men aged 18 to 49 years were included in the cohort. Between about 0.85 and 8.9 billion PBMCs per donor were obtained by leukapheresis. Blood TCR repertoires of five healthy adults were deeply sequenced to estimate repertoire size and the extent of clonotype sharing between individuals. To increase sequencing depth and limit assay-specific biases, TCR repertoire library preparation and sequencing were carried out by different laboratories using diverse techniques. Per donor, three plates each were used for CD4 naive and CD4 memory, two for CD8 naive, and one for CD8 memory.

TCR CDR3 regions were amplified from genomic DNA by multiplex PCR using the deep immunoSEQ assay. For each cell subset, the extracted genomic DNA was distributed evenly across all wells of several immunoSEQ 96-well plates, and each plate served as one replicate. For sorted subsets, around 200 ng genomic DNA, equal to 30,000 to 35,000 T cell genomes, was loaded into each replicate PCR. Purified libraries were quantified with a Qubit 3.0 fluorometer, sized on a Bioanalyzer 2100, and re-quantified with the KAPA Library Quantification kit. Every immunoSEQ 96-well plate was sequenced on a dedicated single-read 150-cycle Illumina NextSeq 550 flow cell. The original pipeline was this. Because the immunoSEQ output included only junctional sequences and no quality scores, the filtering could not be the same as the filtering used for full-length reads. To assign V/J genes and CDR3, sequences were annotated using PyIR, a Python wrapper for IgBLAST v1.9, with IMGT germline references. Reads were filtered out if the reads had weak V/J assignments (E-value above 1e-6), no CDR3, stop codons, out-of-frame junctions, or ambiguous translated residues. A V3J clonotype was defined by an identical inferred V gene, J gene, and CDR3 amino acid sequence. Percentage overlap between repertoires was calculated by dividing the number of shared unique clonotypes by the size of the smaller repertoire. Repertoire richness was assessed with RTK rarefaction, the Chao1 estimator, and Recon v2.1 estimates of unobserved clonotypes. Generation probabilities for all TCRbeta clonotypes obtained by the gDNA method from a handful of donors were computed using OLGA. What TCRdb holds here is the immuneACCESS table cut down to in-frame rearrangements. Part of the clones is not present; checked against another copy, under half of the missing clones reflect an unresolved V gene, and the others are unexplained. Clonal size and the V and J genes are those of that table, whereas D and trimming came from the DNA. This sample gives 170,000 or so clones in total; 65% to 80% of them show up just once. Less than 11% of the sample comes from the top ten.

Study-level results and caveats: Higher generation probabilities were observed for clonotypes shared by all four sorted-subset donors than for non-shared clonotypes. Because the study included only a small number of donors, the genetic and exposure-history diversity represented was limited. Sampling was restricted to blood, and TCR repertoires in tissues likely differ from the TCR repertoires found in blood. Incomplete sequencing was indicated by rarefaction of sorted-subset datasets, despite the large sequencing depth. Pairwise subsampling led to the expectation that sequencing depth would affect the degree of clonotype sharing among donors. About 5% of naive CD4, around 3.5% of naive CD8, 2% to 2.5% of memory CD4, and about 0.4% of memory CD8 clonotypes were shared across several donors. Larger estimated clonotype richness was generally found for naive subsets than for memory subsets.

In the germline V gene (reference sequence), CDR1 corresponds to SEHNR and CDR2 to FQNEAQ. V is pared back by 4 bases and J by 4 bases, with 13 bases lying between the germline termini. The CDR3 goes from the cysteine to the phenylalanine over 15 residues. CDR3 DNA only is kept here, 45 bases in frame from base 1. Donors were healthy HIV-negative adults with no recently reported acute infections or vaccinations. Every donor was a Caucasian adult residing in Nashville, Tennessee, USA. CD4+ T cells were enriched by magnetic negative selection, after which naive cells were positively selected on CD45RA and the negative fraction was taken as the memory subset. Blood was collected by leukapheresis, and PBMCs were isolated by Ficoll-Histopaque density gradient centrifugation and then cryopreserved in liquid nitrogen vapor phase. Analytical flow cytometry was used to check the purity and quantity of each magnetically sorted T cell population. Genomic DNA was isolated from each sorted fraction and quantified by UV absorbance on a Nanodrop 2000c.

Details on this clone: Its antigen has not been determined. Base quality data are lacking; no much larger clone is found one base away.

This clonotype was obtained from a man aged 25 to 45 in good health. The sample comprised memory CD4+ T cells sorted from blood. The sample's cell subset or site label, in plain terms: CD45RA-negative fraction. The sequence joins TRBV7-9 to TRBJ1-4; the D gene assignment is ambiguous. The nucleotide sequence is TGTGCCAGCAGCTCCGATGGGGTACTTAATGAAAAACTGTTTTTT. This sequence encodes CASSSDGVLNEKLFF.